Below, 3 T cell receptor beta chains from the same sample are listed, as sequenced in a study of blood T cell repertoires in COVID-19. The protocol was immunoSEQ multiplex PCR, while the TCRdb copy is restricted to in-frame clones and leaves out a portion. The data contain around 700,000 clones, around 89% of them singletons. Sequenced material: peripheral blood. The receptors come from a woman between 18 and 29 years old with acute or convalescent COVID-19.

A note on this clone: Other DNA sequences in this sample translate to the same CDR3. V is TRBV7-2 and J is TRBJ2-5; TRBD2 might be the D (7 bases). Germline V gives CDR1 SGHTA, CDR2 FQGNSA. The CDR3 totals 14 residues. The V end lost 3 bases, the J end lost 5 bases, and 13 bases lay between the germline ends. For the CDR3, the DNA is TGTGCCAGCAGCTTTGCGGGGGCCGGGGAGACCCAGTACTTC. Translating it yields CASSFAGAGETQYF.

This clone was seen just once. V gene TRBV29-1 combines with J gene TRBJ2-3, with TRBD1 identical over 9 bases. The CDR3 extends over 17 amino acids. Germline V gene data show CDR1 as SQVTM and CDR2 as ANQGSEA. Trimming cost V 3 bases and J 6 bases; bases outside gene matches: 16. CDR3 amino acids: CSVELIPDGTGSDTQYF. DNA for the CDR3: TGCAGCGTTGAGTTAATCCCGGATGGGACAGGGAGTGATACGCAGTATTTT.

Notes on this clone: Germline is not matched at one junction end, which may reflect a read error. CDR3 loop: CATSLSRGGNTIYF. The CDR3 nucleotides are TGTGCCACCAGTCTCTCCAGGGGCGGAAACACCATATATTTT. The chain joins TRBV6-5 to TRBJ1-3; TRBD1 might be the D (6 bases). This CDR3 has 14 amino acids. Looked up from germline, CDR1 is MNHEY and CDR2 is SVGAGI.